This T cell receptor (beta chain) was sequenced for a study of T-cell reconstitution after alpha-beta-depleted transplantation in children. The CDR3 length is 14 residues. CDR1 is SGHRS and CDR2 is YFSETQ in the germline V gene. V dropped 4 bases and J dropped 1; count of bases not matched to a gene: 4. Construction of the TCRbeta library involved unique molecular identifiers. TCRdb re-derived calls from the PCR reads in MiXCR, one entry per CDR3 protein. This table has approximately 88,000 distinct CDR3 sequences, about 12% appearing once. This clonotype was observed many times. The receptor comes from a human donor who donated a stem cell graft to a child with inherited bone marrow failure. Source: PBMCs from the stem cell graft donor, taken from the stem cell graft. The rearrangement links TRBV5-1 to TRBJ2-5, with 7 nucleotides matching TRBD1. CDR3 coding DNA: TGCGCCAGCAGCACGGGGACAGCCCAAGAGACCCAGTACTTC. As protein: CASSTGTAQETQYF. Based on the CDR3 plus reference TRBV5-1 and TRBJ2-5, the full variable domain is KAGVTQTPRYLIKTRGQQVTLSCSPISGHRSVSWYQQTPGQGLQFLFEYFSETQRNKGNFPGRFSGRQFSNSRSEMNVSTLELGDSALYLCASSTGTAQETQYFGPGTRLLVL.